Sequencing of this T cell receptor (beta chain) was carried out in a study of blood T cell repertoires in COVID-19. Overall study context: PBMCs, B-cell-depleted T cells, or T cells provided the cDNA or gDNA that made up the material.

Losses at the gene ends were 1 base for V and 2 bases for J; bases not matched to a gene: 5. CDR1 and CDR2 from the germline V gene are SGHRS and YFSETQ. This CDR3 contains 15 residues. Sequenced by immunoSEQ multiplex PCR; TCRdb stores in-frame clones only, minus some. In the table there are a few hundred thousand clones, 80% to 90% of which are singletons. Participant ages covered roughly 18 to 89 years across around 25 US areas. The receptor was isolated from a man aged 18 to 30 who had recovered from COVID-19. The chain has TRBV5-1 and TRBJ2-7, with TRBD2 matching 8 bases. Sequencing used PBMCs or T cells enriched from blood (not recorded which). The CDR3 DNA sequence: TGCGCCAGCAGCTTGAAGGCGGGAGGAACCTACGAGCAGTACTTC. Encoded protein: CASSLKAGGTYEQYF. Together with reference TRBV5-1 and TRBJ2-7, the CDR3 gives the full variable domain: KAGVTQTPRYLIKTRGQQVTLSCSPISGHRSVSWYQQTPGQGLQFLFEYFSETQRNKGNFPGRFSGRQFSNSRSEMNVSTLELGDSALYLCASSLKAGGTYEQYFGPGTRLTVT.